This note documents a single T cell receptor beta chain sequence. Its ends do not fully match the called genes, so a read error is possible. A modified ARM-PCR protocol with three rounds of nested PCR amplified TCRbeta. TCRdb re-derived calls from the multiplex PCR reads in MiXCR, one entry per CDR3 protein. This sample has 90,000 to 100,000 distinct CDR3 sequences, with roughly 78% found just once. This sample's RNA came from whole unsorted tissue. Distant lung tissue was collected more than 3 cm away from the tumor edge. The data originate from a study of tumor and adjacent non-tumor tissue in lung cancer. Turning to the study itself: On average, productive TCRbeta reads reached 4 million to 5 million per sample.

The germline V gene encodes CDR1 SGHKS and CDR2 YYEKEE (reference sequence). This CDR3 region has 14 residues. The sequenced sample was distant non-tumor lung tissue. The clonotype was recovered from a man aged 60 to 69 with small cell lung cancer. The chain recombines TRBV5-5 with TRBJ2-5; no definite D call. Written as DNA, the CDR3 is TGTGCCAACAGCTTACAGTGGACCAAGGAGACCCAGTACTTC. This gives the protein CANSLQWTKETQYF.